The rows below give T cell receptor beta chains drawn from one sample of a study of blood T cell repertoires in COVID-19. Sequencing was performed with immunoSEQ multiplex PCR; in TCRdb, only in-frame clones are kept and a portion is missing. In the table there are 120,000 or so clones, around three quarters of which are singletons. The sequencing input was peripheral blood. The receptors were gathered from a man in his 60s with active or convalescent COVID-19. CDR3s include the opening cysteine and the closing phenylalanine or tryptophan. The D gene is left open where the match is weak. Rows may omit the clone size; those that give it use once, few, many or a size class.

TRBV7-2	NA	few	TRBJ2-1	CASSPLSVHEQFF	TGTGCCAGCAGCCCGCTATCCGTCCATGAGCAGTTCTTC
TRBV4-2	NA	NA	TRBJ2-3	CASSQLEGASTDTQYF	TGTGCCAGCAGCCAATTGGAGGGGGCGAGCACAGATACGCAGTATTTT
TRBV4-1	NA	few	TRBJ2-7	CASSQVGLAAYEQYF	TGCGCCAGCAGCCAAGTTGGATTGGCGGCGTACGAGCAGTACTTC
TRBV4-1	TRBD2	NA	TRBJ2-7	CASSQDRAGGAYEQYF	TGCGCCAGCAGCCAAGATCGGGCGGGAGGTGCCTACGAGCAGTACTTC
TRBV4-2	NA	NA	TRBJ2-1	CASSQGTADNEQFF	TGTGCCAGCAGCCAAGGGACAGCGGACAATGAGCAGTTCTTC
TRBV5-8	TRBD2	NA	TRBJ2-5	CASSLGGLAKTQYF	TGTGCCAGCAGCTTGGGGGGACTAGCGAAGACCCAGTACTTC
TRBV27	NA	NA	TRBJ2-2	CASRREEGNTGELFF	TGTGCCAGCAGGAGGGAGGAAGGAAACACCGGGGAGCTGTTTTTT
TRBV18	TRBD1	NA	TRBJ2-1	CASSPPGDRGLGEQFF	TGTGCCAGCTCACCCCCGGGAGACAGGGGGCTAGGTGAGCAGTTCTTC
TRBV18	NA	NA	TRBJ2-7	CASSEGRYEQYF	TGTGCCAGCTCAGAGGGCCGCTACGAGCAGTACTTC
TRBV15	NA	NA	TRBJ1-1	CATSRGQGGTEAFF	TGTGCCACCAGCAGAGGTCAGGGAGGAACTGAAGCTTTCTTT
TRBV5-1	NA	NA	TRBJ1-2	CASSLAPAGFQNYGYTF	TGCGCCAGCAGCTTGGCCCCTGCAGGGTTTCAGAACTATGGCTACACCTTC
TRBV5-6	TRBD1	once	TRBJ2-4	CASSLQGTKNIQYF	TGTGCCAGCAGCTTACAGGGGACCAAAAACATTCAGTACTTC
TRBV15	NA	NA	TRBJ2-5	CATSRVSVGVEETQYF	TGTGCCACCAGCAGAGTCTCGGTAGGGGTGGAAGAGACCCAGTACTTC
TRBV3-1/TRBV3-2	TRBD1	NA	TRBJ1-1	CASSPRTGRFAEAFF	TGTGCCAGCAGCCCTAGGACAGGGCGATTCGCTGAAGCTTTCTTT
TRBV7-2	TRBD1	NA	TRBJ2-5	CASSLAPGQGIETQYF	TGTGCCAGCAGCTTAGCGCCGGGACAGGGGATAGAGACCCAGTACTTC
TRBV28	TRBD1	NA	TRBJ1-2	CASSLPGQEYGYTF	TGTGCCAGCAGTTTACCGGGACAGGAATATGGCTACACCTTC
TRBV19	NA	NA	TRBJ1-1	CASSTGASMNTEAFF	TGTGCCAGTAGTACAGGGGCGTCTATGAACACTGAAGCTTTCTTT
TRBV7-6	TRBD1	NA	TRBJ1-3	CASSLRTGRNTIYF	TGTGCCAGCAGCCTAAGGACAGGGCGAAACACCATATATTTT
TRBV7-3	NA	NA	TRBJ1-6	CASSLNTLDSPLHF	TGTGCCAGCAGCTTAAACACCTTGGATTCACCCCTCCACTTT
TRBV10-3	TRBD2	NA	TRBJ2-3	CAISGAGGGTDTQYF	TGTGCCATCAGTGGTGCGGGAGGGGGGACAGATACGCAGTATTTT
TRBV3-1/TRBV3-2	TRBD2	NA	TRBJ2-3	CASSQGLSGSGDTQYF	TGTGCCAGCAGCCAAGGCCTTAGCGGGAGTGGGGATACGCAGTATTTT
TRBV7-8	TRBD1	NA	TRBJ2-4	CASSDQGAYGIQYF	TGTGCCAGCAGCGACCAGGGGGCCTACGGCATTCAGTACTTC
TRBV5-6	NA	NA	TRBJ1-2	CASSPGHSSNYGYTF	TGTGCCAGCAGCCCCGGACACTCCTCTAACTATGGCTACACCTTC
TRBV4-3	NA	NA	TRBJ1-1	CASSQDRGALQAFF	TGCGCCAGCAGCCAAGATCGGGGAGCCTTACAAGCTTTCTTT
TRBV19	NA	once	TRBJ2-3	CASTPKGRLGTDTQYF	TGTGCCAGTACTCCCAAAGGGAGATTGGGGACAGATACGCAGTATTTT
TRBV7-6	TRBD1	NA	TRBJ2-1	CASSLANRGRLGEQFF	TGTGCCAGCAGCTTAGCGAACAGGGGGCGCTTGGGTGAGCAGTTCTTC
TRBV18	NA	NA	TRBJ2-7	CASSIGGDEQYF	TGTGCCAGCTCAATAGGAGGGGACGAGCAGTACTTC
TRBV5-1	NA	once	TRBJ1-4	CASSQGDRENEKLFF	TGCGCCAGCAGCCAGGGTGACCGGGAGAACGAAAAACTGTTTTTT
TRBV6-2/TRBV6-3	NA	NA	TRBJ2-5	CASSPPRLGGETQYF	TGTGCCAGCAGTCCCCCTCGACTAGGCGGAGAGACCCAGTACTTC
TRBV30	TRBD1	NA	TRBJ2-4	CAWTRTGPSKNIQYF	TGTGCCTGGACCCGGACAGGCCCTTCCAAAAACATTCAGTACTTC
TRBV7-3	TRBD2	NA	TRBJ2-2	CASSLSGSWTGELFF	TGTGCCAGCAGCTTAAGCGGGAGTTGGACCGGGGAGCTGTTTTTT
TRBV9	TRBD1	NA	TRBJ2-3	CASSVVGDSLTDTQYF	TGTGCCAGCAGCGTAGTTGGGGACAGTCTCACAGATACGCAGTATTTT
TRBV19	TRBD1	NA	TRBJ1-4	CASSTTGMEKLFF	TGTGCCAGTAGTACGACAGGGATGGAAAAACTGTTTTTT
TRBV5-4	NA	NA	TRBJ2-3	CASSSRTREDTQYF	TGTGCCAGCAGCTCACGAACGAGAGAGGATACGCAGTATTTT
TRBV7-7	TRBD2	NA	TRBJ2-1	CASSPGGSDEQFF	TGTGCCAGCTCCCCGGGCGGGAGCGATGAGCAGTTCTTC
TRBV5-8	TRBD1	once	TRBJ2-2	CASSLALWTGTSGELFF	TGTGCCAGCAGCTTGGCCTTATGGACAGGGACGTCCGGGGAGCTGTTTTTT
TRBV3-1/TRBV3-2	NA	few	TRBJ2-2	CASSLSFTGELFF	TGTGCCAGCAGCCTCTCGTTTACCGGGGAGCTGTTTTTT
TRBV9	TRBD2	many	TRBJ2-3	CASSATTSGQGDTQYF	TGTGCCAGCAGCGCGACGACTAGCGGCCAAGGGGATACGCAGTATTTT
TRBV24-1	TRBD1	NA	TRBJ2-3	CATSGPDRADTQYF	TGTGCCACCAGTGGTCCTGACAGGGCTGATACGCAGTATTTT
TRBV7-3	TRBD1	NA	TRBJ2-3	CASSPRAGQGSTDTQYF	TGTGCCAGCAGCCCTCGTGCGGGACAGGGGAGCACAGATACGCAGTATTTT
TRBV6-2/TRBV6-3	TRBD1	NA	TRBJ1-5	CASSWGTGGNQPQHF	TGTGCCAGCAGTTGGGGGACAGGGGGAAATCAGCCCCAGCATTTT
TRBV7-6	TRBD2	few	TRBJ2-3	CASSLVQREFGDTQYF	TGTGCCAGCAGCTTAGTACAGCGGGAGTTTGGAGATACGCAGTATTTT
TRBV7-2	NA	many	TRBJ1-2	CASSLGLGSLAGGYTF	TGTGCCAGCAGCTTAGGATTGGGAAGTCTCGCGGGGGGCTACACCTTC
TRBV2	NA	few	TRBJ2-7	CASSKDSSYEQYF	TGTGCCAGCAGCAAGGACAGTTCCTACGAGCAGTACTTC
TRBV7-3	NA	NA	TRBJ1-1	CASSQGLRGTEAFF	TGTGCCAGCAGCCAGGGCCTGAGGGGGACTGAAGCTTTCTTT
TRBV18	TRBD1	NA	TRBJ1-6	CASSQGQVVGSPLHF	TGTGCCAGCTCACAAGGACAGGTGGTAGGCTCACCCCTCCACTTT
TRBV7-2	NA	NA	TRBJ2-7	CASSSQSGHRFYEQYF	TGTGCCAGCAGCTCCCAGTCGGGACACCGATTTTACGAGCAGTACTTC
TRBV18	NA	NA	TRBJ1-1	CASSPPPRQGAFF	TGTGCCAGCTCACCTCCCCCCCGTCAGGGAGCTTTCTTT
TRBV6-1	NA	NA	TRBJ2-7	CASSEKGYEQYF	TGTGCCAGCAGTGAAAAGGGGTACGAGCAGTACTTC
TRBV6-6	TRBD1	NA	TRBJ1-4	CASSSTGTGVEKLFF	TGTGCCAGCAGTTCAACCGGGACAGGGGTCGAAAAACTGTTTTTT
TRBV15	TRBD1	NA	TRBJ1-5	CATSRRQGASQPQHF	TGTGCCACCAGCAGAAGACAGGGGGCAAGTCAGCCCCAGCATTTT